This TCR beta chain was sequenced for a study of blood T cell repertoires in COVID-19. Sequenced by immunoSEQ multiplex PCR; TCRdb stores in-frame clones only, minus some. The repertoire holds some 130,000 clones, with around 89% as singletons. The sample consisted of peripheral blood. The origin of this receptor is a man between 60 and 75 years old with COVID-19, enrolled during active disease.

The CDR3 sequence is CASSQSPQGGYTF. The CDR3 DNA reads as TGTGCCAGCAGCCAAAGTCCCCAGGGTGGCTACACCTTC. The V call is TRBV4-2, the J call TRBJ1-2; a possible D gene is TRBD1 (5 bases). Trimming cost V 2 bases and J 7 bases, with 11 bases left between them. CDR1 is LGHNA, CDR2 YNFKEQ, per germline. There are 13 residues in the CDR3.